This T cell receptor (beta chain) is from a study of T cells in Graves' hyperthyroidism and ophthalmopathy. Patients affected by ophthalmopathy presented a Clinical Activity Score of at least 3, a NOSPECS grade of at least 4, and disease duration below 3 months. There were TCR beta CDR3 regions amplified from RNA transcripts. A set of HTBI primers served as the primers for a first-round RT-PCR of the TCR CDR3. A single record per CDR3 protein comes from TCRdb applying MiXCR to the multiplex PCR reads. This table holds 310,000 or so distinct CDR3 sequences, 15% to 20% found once. The table lists this clonotype with many counts. Antigen unknown. V lost 5 bases and J lost 2, with 8 bases in between. Germline assignment: CDR1 ENHRY and CDR2 SYGVKD. This CDR3 spans 13 amino acids. Study outcomes and limitations: Through a model of 13 V-J features, ophthalmopathy was separated from stable hyperthyroidism.

Sequenced material: blood. The receptor's source is a woman aged 55-69 years with Graves' ophthalmopathy. The V call is TRBV10-3, the J call TRBJ2-3, with no clear D. The CDR3 protein is CAISQMVTDTQYF. CDR3 DNA: TGTGCCATCAGTCAAATGGTCACAGATACGCAGTATTTT.